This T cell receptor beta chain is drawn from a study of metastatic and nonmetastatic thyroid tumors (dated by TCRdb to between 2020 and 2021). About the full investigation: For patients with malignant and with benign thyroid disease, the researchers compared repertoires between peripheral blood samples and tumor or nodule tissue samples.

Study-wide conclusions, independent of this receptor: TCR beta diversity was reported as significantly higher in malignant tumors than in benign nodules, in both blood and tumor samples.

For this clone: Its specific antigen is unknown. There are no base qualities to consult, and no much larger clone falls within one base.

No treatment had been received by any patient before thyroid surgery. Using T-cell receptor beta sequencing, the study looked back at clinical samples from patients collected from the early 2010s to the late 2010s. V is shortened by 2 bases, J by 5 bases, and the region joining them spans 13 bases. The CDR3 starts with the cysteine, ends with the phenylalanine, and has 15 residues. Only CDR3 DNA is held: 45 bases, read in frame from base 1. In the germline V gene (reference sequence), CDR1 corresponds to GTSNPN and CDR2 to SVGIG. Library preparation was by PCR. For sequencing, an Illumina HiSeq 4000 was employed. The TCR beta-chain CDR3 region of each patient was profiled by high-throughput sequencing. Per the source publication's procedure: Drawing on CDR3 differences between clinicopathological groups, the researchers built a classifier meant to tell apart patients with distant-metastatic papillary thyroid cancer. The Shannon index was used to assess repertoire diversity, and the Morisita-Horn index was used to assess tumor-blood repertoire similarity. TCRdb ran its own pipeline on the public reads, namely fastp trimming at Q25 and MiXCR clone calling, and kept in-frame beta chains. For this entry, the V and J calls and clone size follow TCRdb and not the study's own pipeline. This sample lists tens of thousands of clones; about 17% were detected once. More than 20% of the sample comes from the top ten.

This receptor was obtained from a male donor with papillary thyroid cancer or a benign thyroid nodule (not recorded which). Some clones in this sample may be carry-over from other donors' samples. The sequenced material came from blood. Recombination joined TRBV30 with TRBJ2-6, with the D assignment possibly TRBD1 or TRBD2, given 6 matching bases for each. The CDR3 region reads CAWSPGGGRANVLTF. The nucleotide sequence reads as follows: TGTGCCTGGAGTCCTGGAGGGGGTCGGGCCAACGTCCTGACTTTC.